A selection of T cell receptor beta chains follows, all from one sample in a study of cytomegalovirus exposure and HLA in healthy donors. The repertoire was sequenced with immunoSEQ multiplex PCR; TCRdb's copy has only in-frame clones and lacks some. This sample has approximately 160,000 clones, with more than 60% found just once. The sample consisted of PBMCs. Receptors originate from a woman in her fifties or sixties in good health and CMV-seropositive. The CDR3 runs from the conserved cysteine through the conserved F or W. The D gene is left open where the match is weak. Rows may omit the clone size; those that give it use once, few, many or a size class.

D gene: TRBD2; V gene: TRBV5-4; J gene: TRBJ2-3; clone size: few; CDR3 DNA: TGTGCCAGCAGCTTGTGGCTAGCGGGAGGGGTAGATACGCAGTATTTT; CDR3 protein: CASSLWLAGGVDTQYF
D gene: .; V gene: TRBV28; J gene: TRBJ2-5; clone size: .; CDR3 DNA: TGTGCCAGCAGTTTAGGCACCCGGACAAAAGAGACCCAGTACTTC; CDR3 protein: CASSLGTRTKETQYF
D gene: TRBD2; V gene: TRBV14; J gene: TRBJ2-3; clone size: .; CDR3 DNA: TGTGCCAGCAGCCTGAGACTAGCGGGAGCAGATACGCAGTATTTT; CDR3 protein: CASSLRLAGADTQYF
D gene: .; V gene: TRBV10-3; J gene: TRBJ1-1; clone size: .; CDR3 DNA: TGTGCCATCAGTGATAGCCGGTCGCGCACTGAAGCTTTCTTT; CDR3 protein: CAISDSRSRTEAFF
D gene: .; V gene: TRBV7-2; J gene: TRBJ1-5; clone size: .; CDR3 DNA: TGTGCCAGCAGCTTAGTTTCGGGGAGCAATCAGCCCCAGCATTTT; CDR3 protein: CASSLVSGSNQPQHF
D gene: TRBD2; V gene: TRBV6-5; J gene: TRBJ2-1; clone size: .; CDR3 DNA: TGTGCCAGCAGTTACTCGGGGGGGTACTCCTACAATGAGCAGTTCTTC; CDR3 protein: CASSYSGGYSYNEQFF
D gene: .; V gene: TRBV6-4; J gene: TRBJ2-2; clone size: .; CDR3 DNA: TGTGCCAGCAGTCTAGAACTAACCGGGGAGCTGTTTTTT; CDR3 protein: CASSLELTGELFF
D gene: .; V gene: TRBV4-3; J gene: TRBJ1-1; clone size: .; CDR3 DNA: TGCGCCAGCAGCCAAGATATGAGTGGCAGGGCGAACACTGAAGCTTTCTTT; CDR3 protein: CASSQDMSGRANTEAFF
D gene: .; V gene: TRBV5-1; J gene: TRBJ2-3; clone size: .; CDR3 DNA: TGCGCCAGCAGCTTGGACAGGCTCACAGATACGCAGTATTTT; CDR3 protein: CASSLDRLTDTQYF
D gene: .; V gene: TRBV2; J gene: TRBJ2-5; clone size: .; CDR3 DNA: TGTGCCAGCCATCCCCCCGGGACCCAGTACTTC; CDR3 protein: CASHPPGTQYF
D gene: TRBD1; V gene: TRBV5-4; J gene: TRBJ2-5; clone size: .; CDR3 DNA: TGTGCCAGCAGCTTGGAGACAGGGGGTCAAGAGACCCAGTACTTC; CDR3 protein: CASSLETGGQETQYF
D gene: TRBD2; V gene: TRBV6-5; J gene: TRBJ2-1; clone size: .; CDR3 DNA: TGTGCCAGCAGTTACGGAGGCGGGGGGGCAGGTCGAGAGCAGTTCTTC; CDR3 protein: CASSYGGGGAGREQFF
D gene: .; V gene: TRBV20-1; J gene: TRBJ1-2; clone size: .; CDR3 DNA: TGCAGTGCTAGTCGCGCCTATGGCTACACCTTC; CDR3 protein: CSASRAYGYTF
D gene: TRBD2; V gene: TRBV2; J gene: TRBJ2-5; clone size: .; CDR3 DNA: TGTGCCAGCAGTGATAGCGGGGGGGCAGAGACCCAGTACTTC; CDR3 protein: CASSDSGGAETQYF
D gene: TRBD2; V gene: TRBV5-1; J gene: TRBJ2-5; clone size: .; CDR3 DNA: TGCGCCAGCAGCCCCCGACTAGCGGGAGAGGGAGAGACCCAGTACTTC; CDR3 protein: CASSPRLAGEGETQYF
D gene: .; V gene: TRBV19; J gene: TRBJ2-2; clone size: .; CDR3 DNA: TGTGCCAGTAGTTCCCAGTTGGCCGGGGAGCTGTTTTTT; CDR3 protein: CASSSQLAGELFF
D gene: TRBD1; V gene: TRBV27; J gene: TRBJ1-3; clone size: .; CDR3 DNA: TGTGCCAGCAGTCCTACCGGGACAGGGGCCCCCACCTCCCGAAACACCATATATTTT; CDR3 protein: CASSPTGTGAPTSRNTIYF
D gene: .; V gene: TRBV5-5; J gene: TRBJ1-2; clone size: once; CDR3 DNA: TGTGCCAGCAGCTTGGGACAACTTAACTATGGCTACACCTTC; CDR3 protein: CASSLGQLNYGYTF
D gene: TRBD2; V gene: TRBV7-3; J gene: TRBJ2-1; clone size: .; CDR3 DNA: TGTGCCAGCAGCCCTAGCGGGAGCCACAATGAGCAGTTCTTC; CDR3 protein: CASSPSGSHNEQFF
D gene: TRBD1; V gene: TRBV6-1; J gene: TRBJ2-5; clone size: .; CDR3 DNA: TGTGCCAGCGACAGGGCTGAGGCCCAGTACTTC; CDR3 protein: CASDRAEAQYF
D gene: .; V gene: TRBV6-1; J gene: TRBJ1-4; clone size: .; CDR3 DNA: TGTGCCAGCAGTGAAGCGGGAAGGGGGAATGAAAAACTGTTTTTT; CDR3 protein: CASSEAGRGNEKLFF
D gene: .; V gene: TRBV5-1; J gene: TRBJ1-6; clone size: .; CDR3 DNA: TGCGCCAGCAGCTTGGAGGCAGGCTATAATTCACCCCTCCACTTT; CDR3 protein: CASSLEAGYNSPLHF